The rows below give T cell receptor beta chains drawn from one sample of a study of blood T cell repertoires in COVID-19. The method was immunoSEQ multiplex PCR; TCRdb's version includes in-frame clones alone and lacks a portion of them. Here the sample spans about 150,000 clones, around 85% being singletons. Sequenced sample: peripheral blood. Every receptor here comes from a woman older than 75 with acute or convalescent COVID-19. Both conserved end residues are part of each CDR3. D genes are given only for firm matches. The listing skips clone size in some rows; elsewhere it reads once, few, many or a size class.

>TRBV3-1/TRBV3-2|TRBJ2-1|NA|once
CASSQDRGNEQFF
TGTGCCAGCAGCCAAGACCGGGGGAATGAGCAGTTCTTC
>TRBV7-2|TRBJ2-7|TRBD2|NA
CASSLQPSGQYEQYF
TGTGCCAGCAGCTTACAGCCTAGCGGGCAGTACGAGCAGTACTTC
>TRBV29-1|TRBJ1-1|TRBD1|NA
CSGQTGANTEAFF
TGCAGCGGTCAAACAGGGGCGAACACTGAAGCTTTCTTT
>TRBV5-6|TRBJ2-7|NA|NA
CASSLLRTADRGEQYF
TGTGCCAGCAGCTTGTTGAGGACAGCGGACCGGGGCGAGCAGTACTTC
>TRBV5-1|TRBJ1-2|TRBD1|NA
CASSPGQVPNGYTF
TGCGCCAGCAGCCCCGGACAGGTTCCTAATGGCTACACCTTC
>TRBV5-1|TRBJ1-5|NA|NA
CASSLEGGRNQPQHF
TGCGCCAGCAGCTTGGAGGGAGGCAGGAATCAGCCCCAGCATTTT
>TRBV4-1|TRBJ2-1|NA|NA
CASRPSMDNEQFF
TGCGCCAGCAGGCCTAGCATGGACAATGAGCAGTTCTTC
>TRBV7-3|TRBJ2-1|TRBD2|NA
CASSLESTSGGNEQFF
TGTGCCAGCAGCTTAGAATCGACTAGCGGGGGGAATGAGCAGTTCTTC
>TRBV7-2|TRBJ1-2|NA|NA
CASSSRVYGYTF
TGTGCCAGCAGCTCCCGAGTCTATGGCTACACCTTC
>TRBV7-9|TRBJ2-5|TRBD1|few
CASSPTGGEDRETQYF
TGTGCCAGCAGCCCGACAGGGGGCGAGGATAGGGAGACCCAGTACTTC
>TRBV7-2|TRBJ1-1|TRBD1|NA
CASSKRPGTGNTEAFF
TGTGCCAGCAGCAAACGTCCCGGGACAGGGAACACTGAAGCTTTCTTT
>TRBV6-5|TRBJ1-6|TRBD1|NA
CASSTRQGSTSPLHF
TGTGCCAGCAGCACGAGACAGGGGTCAACTTCACCCCTCCACTTT